This entry concerns a single TCR beta chain. Trimming cost V 1 base and J 0 bases, with 13 bases left between them. Germline V gene data show CDR1 as LGHDT and CDR2 as YNNKEL (reference sequence). The CDR3 is 17 amino acids. TCRdb analysed the RACE reads with MiXCR anew, one entry per CDR3 protein. The sample lists more than 95,000 distinct CDR3 sequences, less than 35% seen once, with around 2.5% in the top ten. These data are taken from a study of human T cells and chemical hapten exposure. The time point here: patch test 3, about 24 weeks after DPC sensitization. Treatment: therapeutic diphenylcyclopropenone sensitization with weekly scalp DPC.

V usage is TRBV3-1 and J usage is TRBJ2-1; the D is unclear. The source is a man aged 35 to 55 with alopecia areata. Some clones in this sample may be carry-over from other donors' samples. Sequencing used whole blood, obtained in connection with sensitization to the hapten diphenylcyclopropenone (DPC). For the CDR3, the DNA is TGTGCCAGCAGCCAAGTCTCGTGGGTTGGCTCCTACAATGAGCAGTTCTTC. It codes for CASSQVSWVGSYNEQFF.